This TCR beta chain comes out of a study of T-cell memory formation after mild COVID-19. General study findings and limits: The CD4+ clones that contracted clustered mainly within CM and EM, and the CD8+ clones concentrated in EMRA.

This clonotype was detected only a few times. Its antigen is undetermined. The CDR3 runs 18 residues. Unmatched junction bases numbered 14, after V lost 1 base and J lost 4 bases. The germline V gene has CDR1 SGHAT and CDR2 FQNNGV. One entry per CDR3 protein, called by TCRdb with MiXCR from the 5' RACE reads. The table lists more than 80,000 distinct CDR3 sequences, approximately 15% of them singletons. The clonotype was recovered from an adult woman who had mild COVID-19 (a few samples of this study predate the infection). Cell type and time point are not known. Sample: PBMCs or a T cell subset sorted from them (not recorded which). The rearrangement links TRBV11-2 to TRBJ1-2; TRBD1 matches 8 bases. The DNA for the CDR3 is TGTGCCAGCAGCTTAGGAAGGGCCGGACAGGGTTATCCCTATGGCTACACCTTC. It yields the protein CASSLGRAGQGYPYGYTF.